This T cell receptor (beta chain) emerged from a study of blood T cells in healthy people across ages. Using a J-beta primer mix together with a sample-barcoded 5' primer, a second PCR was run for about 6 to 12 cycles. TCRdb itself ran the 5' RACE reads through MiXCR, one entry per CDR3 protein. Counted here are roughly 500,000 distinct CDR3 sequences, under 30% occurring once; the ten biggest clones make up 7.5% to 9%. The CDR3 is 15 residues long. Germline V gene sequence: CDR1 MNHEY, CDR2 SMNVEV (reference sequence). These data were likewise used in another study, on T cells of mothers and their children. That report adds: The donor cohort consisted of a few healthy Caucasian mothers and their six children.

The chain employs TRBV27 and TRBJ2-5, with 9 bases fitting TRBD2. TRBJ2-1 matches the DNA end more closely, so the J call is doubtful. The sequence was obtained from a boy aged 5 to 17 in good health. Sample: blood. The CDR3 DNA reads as TGTGCCAGCAGTTTCTTAGCGGGAGTAGTCAATGAGCAGTTCTTC. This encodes CASSFLAGVVNEQFF.